This TCR beta chain was sequenced during a study of T cells after yellow fever vaccination. They built TCR cDNA with 5'RACE template switching, a step that put in a universal primer site and UMIs. TCRdb processed the 5' RACE reads anew with MiXCR; each CDR3 protein has one entry. This table has some 600,000 distinct CDR3 sequences, roughly a sixth appearing once. The CDR3 loop spans 20 amino acids. Per germline, CDR1 SGHNT and CDR2 YYREEE (reference sequence). Trimming removed 1 base from V and 7 bases from J, with 29 bases in between. This clonotype was seen a handful of times. The antigen is unknown. Study conclusions and caveats: Reappearing after the booster were most of the clones from primary vaccination (approximately 96% CD4, 88% CD8). The secondary response was weaker but peaked faster, day 5 versus 15.

This chain links TRBV5-4 with TRBJ1-4; D may be TRBD1 (5 bases). The clonotype comes from a man aged 18 to 35 who received the YFV17D yellow fever vaccine. The sequencing used PBMCs, collected 5 to 6 days after the first yellow fever vaccination. The CDR3 DNA reads as TGTGCCAGCAGCTTGTTGGGGGTGGTGAAGAGATATTACCAACTTGAAAAACTGTTTTTT. Its translation is CASSLLGVVKRYYQLEKLFF.